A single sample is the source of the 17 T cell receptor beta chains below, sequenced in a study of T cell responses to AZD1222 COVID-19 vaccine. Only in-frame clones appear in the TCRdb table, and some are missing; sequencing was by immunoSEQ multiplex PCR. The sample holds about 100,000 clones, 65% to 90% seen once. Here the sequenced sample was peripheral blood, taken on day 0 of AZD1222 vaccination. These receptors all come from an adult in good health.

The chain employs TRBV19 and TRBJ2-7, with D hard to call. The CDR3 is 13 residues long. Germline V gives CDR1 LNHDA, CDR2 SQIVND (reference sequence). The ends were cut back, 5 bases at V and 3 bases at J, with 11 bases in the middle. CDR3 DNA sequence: TGTGCCAGTAGTGGCCGGTCAGGCTACGAGCAGTACTTC. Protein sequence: CASSGRSGYEQYF. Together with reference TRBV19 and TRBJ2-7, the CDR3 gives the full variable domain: DGGITQSPKYLFRKEGQNVTLSCEQNLNHDAMYWYRQDPGQGLRLIYYSQIVNDFQKGDIAEGYSVSREKKESFPLTVTSAQKNPTAFYLCASSGRSGYEQYFGPGTRLTVT.

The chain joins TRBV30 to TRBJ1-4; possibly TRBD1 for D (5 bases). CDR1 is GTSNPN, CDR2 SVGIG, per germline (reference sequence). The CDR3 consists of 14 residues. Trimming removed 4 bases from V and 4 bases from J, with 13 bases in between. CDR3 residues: CAWTPGTLNEKLFF. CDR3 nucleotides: TGTGCCTGGACCCCCGGGACCCTTAATGAAAAACTGTTTTTT. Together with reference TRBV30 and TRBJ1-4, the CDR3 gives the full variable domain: SQTIHQWPATLVQPVGSPLSLECTVEGTSNPNLYWYRQAAGRGLQLLFYSVGIGQISSEVPQNLSASRPQDRQFILSSKKLLLSDSGFYLCAWTPGTLNEKLFFGSGTQLSVL.

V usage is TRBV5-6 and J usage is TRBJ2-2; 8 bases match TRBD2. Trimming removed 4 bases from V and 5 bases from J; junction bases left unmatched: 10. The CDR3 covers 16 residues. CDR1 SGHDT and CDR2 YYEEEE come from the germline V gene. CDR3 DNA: TGTGCCAGCAGCACCTGGAGCGGGAGATGGACCGGGGAGCTGTTTTTT. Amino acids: CASSTWSGRWTGELFF.

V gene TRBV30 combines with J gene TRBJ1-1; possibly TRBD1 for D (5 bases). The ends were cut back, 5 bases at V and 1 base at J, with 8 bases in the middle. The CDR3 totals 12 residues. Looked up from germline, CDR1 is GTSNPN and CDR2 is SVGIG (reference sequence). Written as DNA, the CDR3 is TGTGCCTGGGGGACGGCGAACACTGAAGCTTTCTTT. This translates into CAWGTANTEAFF.

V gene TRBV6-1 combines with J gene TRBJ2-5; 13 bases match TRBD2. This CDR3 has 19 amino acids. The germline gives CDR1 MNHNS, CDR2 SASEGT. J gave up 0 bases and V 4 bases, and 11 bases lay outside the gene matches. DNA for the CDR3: TGTGCCAGCAGTGCCCCCGGGACTAGCGGGGAGCTATACCAAGAGACCCAGTACTTC. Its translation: CASSAPGTSGELYQETQYF.

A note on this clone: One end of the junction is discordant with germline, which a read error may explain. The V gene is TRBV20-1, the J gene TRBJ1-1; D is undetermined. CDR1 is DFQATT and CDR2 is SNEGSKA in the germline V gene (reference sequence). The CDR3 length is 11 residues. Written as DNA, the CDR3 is TGCAGTGCTAGAGGAGCGACGCCTCAGGATTTT. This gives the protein CSARGATPQDF.

CDR3 residues: CASSQWDRVNEKLFF. The CDR3 DNA reads TGTGCCAGTAGCCAATGGGACAGGGTAAATGAAAAACTGTTTTTT. The J gene is TRBJ1-4, the V gene TRBV19; TRBD1 matches 9 bases. The ends lost 6 bases at V and 5 bases at J; junction bases unmatched: 7. Looked up from germline, CDR1 is LNHDA and CDR2 is SQIVND (reference sequence). The CDR3 spans 15 residues.

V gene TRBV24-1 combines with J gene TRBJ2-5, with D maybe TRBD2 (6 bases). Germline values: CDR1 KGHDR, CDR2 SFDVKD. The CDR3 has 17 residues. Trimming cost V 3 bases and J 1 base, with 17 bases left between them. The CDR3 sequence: CATSDLGGHGAQETQYF. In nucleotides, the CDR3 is TGTGCCACCAGTGATCTGGGGGGTCATGGGGCCCAAGAGACCCAGTACTTC.

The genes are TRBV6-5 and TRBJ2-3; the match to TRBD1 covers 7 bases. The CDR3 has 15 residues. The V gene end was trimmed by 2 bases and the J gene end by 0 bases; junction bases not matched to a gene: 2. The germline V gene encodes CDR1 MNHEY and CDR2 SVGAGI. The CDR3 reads CASSYGQASTDTQYF. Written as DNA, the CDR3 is TGTGCCAGCAGTTACGGACAGGCTAGCACAGATACGCAGTATTTT.

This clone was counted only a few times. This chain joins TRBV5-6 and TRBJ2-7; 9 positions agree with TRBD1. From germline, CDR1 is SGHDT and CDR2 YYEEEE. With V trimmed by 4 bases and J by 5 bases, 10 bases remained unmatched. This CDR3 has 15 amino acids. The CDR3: CASSTTGTGMNEQYF. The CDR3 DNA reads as TGTGCCAGCAGCACCACCGGGACAGGGATGAACGAGCAGTACTTC.

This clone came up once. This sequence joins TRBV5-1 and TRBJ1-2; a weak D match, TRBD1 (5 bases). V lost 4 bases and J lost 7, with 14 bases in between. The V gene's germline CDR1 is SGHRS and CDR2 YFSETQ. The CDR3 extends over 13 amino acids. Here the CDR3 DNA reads TGCGCCAGCAGCCTGGACGGGGGAGGTGGCTACACCTTC. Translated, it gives CASSLDGGGGYTF.

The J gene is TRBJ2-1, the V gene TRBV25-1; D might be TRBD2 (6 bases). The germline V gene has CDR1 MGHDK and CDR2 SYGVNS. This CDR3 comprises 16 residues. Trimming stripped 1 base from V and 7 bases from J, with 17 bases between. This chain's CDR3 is CASSEWGTGSGNEQFF. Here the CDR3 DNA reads TGTGCCAGCAGTGAATGGGGGACGGGTAGCGGTAATGAGCAGTTCTTC.

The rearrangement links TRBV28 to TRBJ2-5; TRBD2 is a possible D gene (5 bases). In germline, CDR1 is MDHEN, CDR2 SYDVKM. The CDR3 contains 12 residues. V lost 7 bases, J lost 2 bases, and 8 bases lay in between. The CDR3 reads CASTPGQETQYF. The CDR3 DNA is TGTGCCAGCACTCCGGGGCAAGAGACCCAGTACTTC.

The CDR3 spells CATGSGDTDTQYF. For the CDR3, the DNA is TGTGCCACCGGTAGCGGGGACACAGATACGCAGTATTTT. The J gene is TRBJ2-3, the V gene TRBV15; 8 nucleotides line up with TRBD2. V lost 8 bases, J lost 2 bases, and 3 bases stayed unmatched. The CDR3 extends over 13 amino acids. Germline V CDR1 and CDR2: LNHNV, YYDKDF (reference sequence).

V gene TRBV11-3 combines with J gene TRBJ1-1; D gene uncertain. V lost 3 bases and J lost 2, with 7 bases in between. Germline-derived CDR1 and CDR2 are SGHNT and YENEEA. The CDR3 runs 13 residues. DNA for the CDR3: TGTGCCAGCAGCTTTGGCGCAAACACTGAAGCTTTCTTT. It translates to CASSFGANTEAFF.

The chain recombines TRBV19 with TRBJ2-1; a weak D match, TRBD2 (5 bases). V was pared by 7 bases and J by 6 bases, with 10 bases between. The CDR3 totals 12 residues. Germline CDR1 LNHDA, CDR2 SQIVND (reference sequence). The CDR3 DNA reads TGTGCCAGTACTAGCTCTTCCAATGAGCAGTTCTTC. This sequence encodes CASTSSSNEQFF.

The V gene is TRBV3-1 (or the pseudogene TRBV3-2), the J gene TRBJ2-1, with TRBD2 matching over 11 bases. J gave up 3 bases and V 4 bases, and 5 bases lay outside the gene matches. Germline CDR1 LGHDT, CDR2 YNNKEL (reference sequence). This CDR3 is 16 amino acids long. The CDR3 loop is CASSRGTSGFYNEQFF. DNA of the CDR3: TGTGCCAGCAGCCGGGGGACTAGCGGATTCTACAATGAGCAGTTCTTC.